The next 22 T cell receptor beta chains were all read from a single sample in a study of neurological immune-mediated disorders. Via MiXCR, TCRdb re-called the 5' RACE reads, giving one row per CDR3 protein. The data show 48,000 or so distinct CDR3 sequences, approximately 10% seen once. Sequenced: PBMCs. These receptors were collected from a woman aged 40 to 55 with HTLV-1-associated myelopathy (HAM/TSP).

This clonotype was recorded at least ten times. The gene calls are TRBV4-3 and TRBJ2-3; D unclear. The CDR3 totals 14 residues. The V and J ends lost 0 bases and 0 bases respectively, with 4 bases between them. CDR1 and CDR2 (germline): LGHNA, YSLEER. CDR3 nucleotides: TGCGCCAGCAGCCAAGATCCCAGCACAGATACGCAGTATTTT. Its protein is CASSQDPSTDTQYF.

At least ten counts were recorded for this clonotype. CDR3 coding DNA: TGTGCCAGCACCTCCCGGGACAGGGCAATCCGAAGCTCAGATACGCAGTATTTT. Translation gives CASTSRDRAIRSSDTQYF. The V call is TRBV5-5, the J call TRBJ2-3; 9 positions agree with TRBD1. V lost 6 bases to trimming and J lost 4 bases; unmatched junction nucleotides: 18. Germline loops: CDR1 SGHKS, CDR2 YYEKEE (reference sequence). The CDR3 has 18 residues.

The table lists this clonotype with many counts. The gene calls are TRBV21-1 and TRBJ1-5; the D call of TRBD1 is as the table states it, not checked on the DNA. TRBV21-1 is listed as a pseudogene. There are 15 residues in the CDR3. In DNA, the CDR3 is TGTGCCAGCACAGGGGGCTATCCTTCAGTTCAGCCCCAGCATTTT. It yields the protein CASTGGYPSVQPQHF.

This clonotype was seen many times. The chain employs TRBV14 and TRBJ2-1; 7 positions match TRBD1. CDR1 is SGHDN and CDR2 is FVKESK in the germline V gene. The CDR3 sequence is 16 residues long. Trimming cost V 3 bases and J 5 bases; bases outside gene matches: 10. The CDR3 is CASSQGLGQRNNEQFF. CDR3 DNA sequence: TGTGCCAGCAGCCAGGGCCTGGGACAGCGGAACAATGAGCAGTTCTTC.

This clonotype was picked up many times. The V gene is TRBV19, the J gene TRBJ2-1, with 12 positions matching TRBD2. V lost 6 bases and J lost 2; bases outside the gene matches: 2. Germline V lookup: CDR1 LNHDA, CDR2 SQIVND (reference sequence). There are 15 residues in the CDR3. The CDR3 DNA reads TGTGCCAGTAGCCCTAGCGGGGGGGCCTACAATGAGCAGTTCTTC. Translating it yields CASSPSGGAYNEQFF.

The table lists this clonotype with many counts. The chain couples TRBV7-2 to TRBJ2-6; D may be TRBD1 (5 bases). Trimming took off 6 bases at V and 2 bases at J, with 11 bases between the two ends. The CDR3 is 15 residues long. In germline, CDR1 is SGHTA, CDR2 FQGNSA. The CDR3 loop is CASRDDRAGANVLTF. In nucleotides, the CDR3 is TGTGCCAGCAGGGACGACAGAGCTGGGGCCAACGTCCTGACTTTC. The whole variable domain, filled in from reference TRBV7-2 and TRBJ2-6, reads GAGVSQSPSNKVTEKGKDVELRCDPISGHTALYWYRQSLGQGLEFLIYFQGNSAPDKSGLPSDRFSAERTGGSVSTLTIQRTQQEDSAVYLCASRDDRAGANVLTFGAGSRLTVL.

This clonotype was counted ten times or more. At one end, the junction sequence differs from germline, possibly due to a read error. The chain couples TRBV6-2 or TRBV6-3 to TRBJ2-1; TRBD1 is a possible D gene (5 bases). Per germline, CDR1 MNHEY and CDR2 SVGEGT. The CDR3 covers 13 residues. Here the CDR3 reads CASKTVPVTSPVF. The CDR3 DNA is TGTGCCAGCAAGACAGTCCCCGTTACCTCCCCCGTCTTC.

This clonotype came up many times. The chain links TRBV12-3 or TRBV12-4 to TRBJ1-3; D is undetermined. The CDR3 spans 12 residues. Trimming took 3 bases from V and 4 from J, leaving 4 bases between them. The CDR3 nucleotides read TGTGCCAGCAGTTTCCTCGGAAACACCATATATTTT. Encoded protein: CASSFLGNTIYF.

This clonotype has ten or more counts. V is TRBV5-1 and J is TRBJ2-7, with 10 positions matching TRBD1. CDR3 length: 15 amino acids. The trim removed 4 bases at V and 2 bases at J, leaving 6 bases unmatched. CDR1 is SGHRS and CDR2 is YFSETQ in the germline V gene. CDR3 sequence: CASSTAGTGAYEQYF. In nucleotides, the CDR3 is TGCGCCAGCAGCACAGCCGGGACAGGGGCCTACGAGCAGTACTTC.

Comments on this clonotype: Germline is not matched at one junction end, which may reflect a read error. This chain links TRBV5-6 with TRBJ2-6, with a tentative D call TRBD2 (6 bases). CDR1 and CDR2 from the germline V gene are SGHDT and YYEEEE. This CDR3 comprises 15 residues. The CDR3 loop is CASSLGRAGSNVLTF. As DNA, the CDR3 is TGTGCCAGTAGCTTGGGTAGGGCGGGGTCCAACGTCCTGACTTTC.

This clonotype was picked up many times. This chain joins TRBV5-5 and TRBJ1-1, with D hard to call. This CDR3 region has 13 residues. Germline values: CDR1 SGHKS, CDR2 YYEKEE (reference sequence). V dropped 2 bases and J dropped 0 bases, with 5 bases sitting between them. CDR3 sequence (DNA): TGTGCCAGCAGCTTCCGGCTGAACACTGAAGCTTTCTTT. It encodes CASSFRLNTEAFF.

In this sample, this clonotype turned up many times. The chain uses TRBV9 and TRBJ2-3; 9 bases agree with TRBD2. CDR1 SGDLS and CDR2 YYNGEE come from the germline V gene. Trimming cost V 4 bases and J 0 bases; bases outside gene matches: 15. CDR3 length equals 19 residues. CDR3 in DNA: TGTGCCAGCAGCCCAGCGGGGGCTAGCGGGGTTGTTAGCACAGATACGCAGTATTTT. Protein sequence: CASSPAGASGVVSTDTQYF.

This rearrangement joins TRBV7-2 to TRBJ2-2, with D perhaps TRBD1 or TRBD2 (5 bases each). The ends were cut back, 8 bases at V and 0 bases at J, with 7 bases in the middle. The CDR3 runs to 13 residues. Germline V CDR1 and CDR2: SGHTA, FQGNSA. As DNA, the CDR3 is TGTGCCAGCCGGGGCGCGAACACCGGGGAGCTGTTTTTT. This encodes CASRGANTGELFF.

This clonotype was recorded many times. The rearrangement joins TRBV10-3 to TRBJ2-7; 12 bases fit TRBD2. In germline, CDR1 is ENHRY, CDR2 SYGVKD. There are 16 residues in the CDR3. The J segment lost 3 bases and the V segment lost 3 bases, leaving 6 bases of the junction unmatched. The CDR3 coding sequence is TGTGCCATCAGTGAACCCCTACTAGCGGGGGGCTACGAGCAGTACTTC. It translates to CAISEPLLAGGYEQYF.

This clonotype was recorded many times. V is TRBV20-1 and J is TRBJ1-1, with D tentatively TRBD1 (6 bases). Deletions cut 6 bases from V and 6 bases from J, with 20 bases between. Germline V gene sequence: CDR1 DFQATT, CDR2 SNEGSKA (reference sequence). The CDR3 spans 14 residues. The CDR3, as DNA: TGCAGTGCCACTAAGGGGGGGCTGTTGGCTGAAGCTTTCTTT. This codes for CSATKGGLLAEAFF.

V is TRBV6-2 or TRBV6-3 and J is TRBJ2-2; D is ambiguous. This CDR3 contains 13 residues. Trimming took 1 base from V and 5 from J, leaving 5 bases between them. The germline gives CDR1 MNHEY, CDR2 SVGEGT. Here the CDR3 DNA reads TGTGCCAGCAGTTACTGGGGAACCGGGGAGCTGTTTTTT. This encodes CASSYWGTGELFF.

Points on this clonotype: Possible read error: a much larger clone is one base away. The rearrangement joins TRBV5-1 to TRBJ1-2, with D unresolved. The V gene lost 7 bases and the J gene lost 5 bases, with 12 bases spanning the gap. Germline lookup yields CDR1 SGHRS and CDR2 YFSETQ. There are 12 residues in the CDR3. The CDR3 reads CASESLVYGYTF. CDR3 DNA sequence: TGCGCCAGCGAATCTCTGGTTTATGGCTACACCTTC. Using reference TRBV5-1 and TRBJ1-2 for the parts outside the CDR3, the full variable domain is KAGVTQTPRYLIKTRGQQVTLSCSPISGHRSVSWYQQTPGQGLQFLFEYFSETQRNKGNFPGRFSGRQFSNSRSEMNVSTLELGDSALYLCASESLVYGYTFGSGTRLTVV.

This clonotype has ten or more counts. This chain's CDR3 is CASSRGQGGAEAFF. DNA for the CDR3: TGTGCCAGCAGTAGGGGACAGGGCGGCGCTGAAGCTTTCTTT. This chain links TRBV6-6 with TRBJ1-1; 9 bases fit TRBD1. The germline gives CDR1 MNHNY, CDR2 SVGAGI (reference sequence). The CDR3 consists of 14 residues. The junction had 7 bases not matched to a gene; V was cut back by 5 bases and J by 6 bases.

This clonotype was recorded at least ten times. The gene calls are TRBV5-6 and TRBJ2-3; no clear D. Deletions cut 4 bases from V and 0 bases from J, with 12 bases between. CDR1 SGHDT and CDR2 YYEEEE come from the germline V gene. This CDR3 spans 15 amino acids. The CDR3 sequence: CASSRLTDSTDTQYF. DNA for the CDR3: TGTGCCAGCAGCCGACTCACGGACAGCACAGATACGCAGTATTTT.

This clonotype was seen repeatedly, ten times or more. This chain connects TRBV5-1 to TRBJ2-3; the match to TRBD2 covers 13 bases. The CDR3 is 20 amino acids. The V segment lost 4 bases and the J segment 5 bases; nucleotides outside the gene matches: 19. Germline lookup yields CDR1 SGHRS and CDR2 YFSETQ. The CDR3 here is CASSKQTSGGSQPVGDTQYF. CDR3 nucleotides: TGCGCCAGCAGCAAACAGACTAGCGGGGGGTCTCAACCCGTTGGAGATACGCAGTATTTT. The whole variable domain, filled in from reference TRBV5-1 and TRBJ2-3, reads KAGVTQTPRYLIKTRGQQVTLSCSPISGHRSVSWYQQTPGQGLQFLFEYFSETQRNKGNFPGRFSGRQFSNSRSEMNVSTLELGDSALYLCASSKQTSGGSQPVGDTQYFGPGTRLTVL.

This clonotype was counted ten times or more. The chain couples TRBV19 to TRBJ2-2; D ambiguous. The CDR3 is made up of 11 amino acids. V lost 4 bases and J 6 bases, leaving 3 bases between the germline ends. The germline V gene encodes CDR1 LNHDA and CDR2 SQIVND (reference sequence). CDR3 loop: CASSNAGELFF. CDR3 bases: TGTGCCAGTAGTAACGCCGGGGAGCTGTTTTTT.

Turning to this clonotype: One end of the junction varies from germline; a read error may be responsible. The V and J genes are TRBV11-2 and TRBJ2-2, with D unclear. Per the germline V gene, CDR1 is SGHAT and CDR2 is FQNNGV. This CDR3 contains 16 residues. The CDR3 here is CSSSPRTVTNTGELFF. The CDR3 DNA reads as TGTTCCAGCAGCCCCCGGACGGTCACGAACACCGGGGAGCTGTTTTTT.